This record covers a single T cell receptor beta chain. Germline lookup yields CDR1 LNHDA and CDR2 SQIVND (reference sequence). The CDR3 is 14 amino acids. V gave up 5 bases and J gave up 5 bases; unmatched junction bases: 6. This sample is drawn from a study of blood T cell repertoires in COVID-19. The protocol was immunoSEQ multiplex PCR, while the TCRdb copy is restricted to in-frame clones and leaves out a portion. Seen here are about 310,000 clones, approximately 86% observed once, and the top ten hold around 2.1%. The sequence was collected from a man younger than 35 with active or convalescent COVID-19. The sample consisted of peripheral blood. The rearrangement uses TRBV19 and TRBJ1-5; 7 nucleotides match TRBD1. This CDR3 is CASSLTTGHQPQHF. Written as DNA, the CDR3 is TGTGCCAGTAGTCTAACGACAGGGCATCAGCCCCAGCATTTT. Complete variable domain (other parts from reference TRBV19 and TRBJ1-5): DGGITQSPKYLFRKEGQNVTLSCEQNLNHDAMYWYRQDPGQGLRLIYYSQIVNDFQKGDIAEGYSVSREKKESFPLTVTSAQKNPTAFYLCASSLTTGHQPQHFGDGTRLSIL.